This is a list of T cell receptor beta chains from one sample in a study of blood T cell repertoires in COVID-19. TCRdb's copy holds only in-frame clones and misses some; the assay was immunoSEQ multiplex PCR. Of more than 110,000 clones in the sample, more than 75% were seen once. Sequenced material: PBMCs or T cells enriched from blood (not recorded which). These receptors all come from a woman aged 45-65 years who had recovered from COVID-19. The CDR3 runs from the conserved cysteine through the conserved F or W. The D gene is left open where the match is weak. Clone sizes are given selectively: once, few, many, or a class where the clone is expanded.

TGTGCCAGCTCTCCAGACAGGGTGGCTAATGAAAAACTGTTTTTT,CASSPDRVANEKLFF,few,TRBJ1-4,TRBD1,TRBV18,15
TGTGCCAGCAGTACCACAGGGGATGGCTACACCTTC,CASSTTGDGYTF,few,TRBJ1-2,TRBD1,TRBV6-5,12
TGTGCCAGCAGTGGGACAGCAGATAATTCACCCCTCCACTTT,CASSGTADNSPLHF,many,TRBJ1-6,.,TRBV6-4,14
TGTGCCAGCTCACCACCCTCAGCGGAGGAGCAGTTCTTC,CASSPPSAEEQFF,once,TRBJ2-1,.,TRBV18,13
TGTGCCAGTACCCGGGAAATTCAGCCCCAGCATTTT,CASTREIQPQHF,.,TRBJ1-5,.,TRBV28,12
TGTGCCAGCATGACTAGCGGGGCCCCAGGCTACAATGAGCAGTTCTTC,CASMTSGAPGYNEQFF,few,TRBJ2-1,TRBD2,TRBV2,16
TGTGCCACCAGAGGTCCTGACAGTAACTATGGCTACACCTTC,CATRGPDSNYGYTF,once,TRBJ1-2,.,TRBV24-1,14
TGTGCCAGCAGCCTAACAGGCGGCTACACCTTC,CASSLTGGYTF,.,TRBJ1-2,.,TRBV5-5,11
TGTGCCAGCAGCCAGGGACAGGGAAACACTGAAGCTTTCTTT,CASSQGQGNTEAFF,.,TRBJ1-1,TRBD1,TRBV7-3,14
TGTGCCAGCAGCTTGACAGGGAAGGGGATCGAACTGTTTTTT,CASSLTGKGIELFF,.,TRBJ1-4,.,TRBV5-8,14
TGTGCCAGCAGTTTAGGGGGACTAGCGGGGCCCCGGGATACGCAGTATTTT,CASSLGGLAGPRDTQYF,few,TRBJ2-3,TRBD2,TRBV27,17
TGTGCCAGCAGCCAAGGCAACGGGGAGACCCAGTACTTC,CASSQGNGETQYF,.,TRBJ2-5,.,TRBV3-1/TRBV3-2,13
TGTGCCATCAGTCCCTCAGGGACAGGAGATGGAGGCACTGAAGCTTTCTTT,CAISPSGTGDGGTEAFF,.,TRBJ1-1,TRBD1,TRBV10-3,17
TGTGCCAGTAGTATCACAGGAGGGTACGAAAAACTGTTTTTT,CASSITGGYEKLFF,.,TRBJ1-4,.,TRBV19,14
TGTGCCATCAGTGAGTCCGGGACAGGGGCCGCCTATAGCAATCAGCCCCAGCATTTT,CAISESGTGAAYSNQPQHF,.,TRBJ1-5,TRBD1,TRBV10-3,19
TGTGCCAGCAGCCCGTACCAGGGGGATGAGCAGTTCTTC,CASSPYQGDEQFF,.,TRBJ2-1,TRBD1,TRBV7-3,13
TGTGCCAGCAGCCAGCTCCTAAATATTTCACCCCTCCACTTT,CASSQLLNISPLHF,.,TRBJ1-6,.,TRBV3-1/TRBV3-2,14
TGCGCCAGCTCCCCCGGGACGCCGGGGGATGAGCAGTTCTTC,CASSPGTPGDEQFF,.,TRBJ2-1,.,TRBV5-1,14
TGTGCCAGCAGCACGGGACAGTACACCGGGGAGCTGTTTTTT,CASSTGQYTGELFF,.,TRBJ2-2,TRBD1,TRBV5-5,14
TGTGCCAGCAGCTCAGGGACAGGGTATTCACCCCTCCACTTT,CASSSGTGYSPLHF,.,TRBJ1-6,TRBD1,TRBV7-3,14
TGTGCCAGCAGCTTAGGGCCAATGAACACTGAAGCTTTCTTT,CASSLGPMNTEAFF,.,TRBJ1-1,.,TRBV7-8,14
TGTGCCGGGGACAGGGAGGACACAGATACGCAGTATTTT,CAGDREDTDTQYF,.,TRBJ2-3,TRBD1,TRBV7-9,13
TGTGCCACCGGGGGAACTAGCACAGATACGCAGTATTTT,CATGGTSTDTQYF,.,TRBJ2-3,.,TRBV4-2,13
TGCGCCAGCAGCTTACCCCCAGCCAGGGACAGCTGCACAGATACGCAGTATTTT,CASSLPPARDSCTDTQYF,once,TRBJ2-3,TRBD1,TRBV23-1,18
TGTGCCAGCAGCCCTTGGGGGGATCAGCCCCAGCATTTT,CASSPWGDQPQHF,.,TRBJ1-5,.,TRBV27,13